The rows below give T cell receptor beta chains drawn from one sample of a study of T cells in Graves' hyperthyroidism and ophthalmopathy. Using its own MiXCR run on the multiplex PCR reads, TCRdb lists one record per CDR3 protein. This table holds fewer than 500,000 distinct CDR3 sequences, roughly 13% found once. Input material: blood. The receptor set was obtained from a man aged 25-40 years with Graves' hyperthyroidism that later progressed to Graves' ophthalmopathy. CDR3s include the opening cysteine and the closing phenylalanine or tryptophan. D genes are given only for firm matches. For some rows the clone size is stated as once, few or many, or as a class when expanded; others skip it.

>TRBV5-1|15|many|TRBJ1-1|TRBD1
CASRSSDRVHYEAFF
TGCGCCAGCAGATCCAGCGACAGGGTCCATTATGAAGCTTTCTTT
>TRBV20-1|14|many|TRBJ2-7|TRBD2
CSASSSGGIYEQYF
TGCAGTGCTAGTTCTAGCGGGGGGATCTACGAGCAGTACTTC
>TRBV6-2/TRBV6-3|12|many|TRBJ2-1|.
CASRARANEQFF
TGTGCCAGCAGAGCCAGGGCCAATGAGCAGTTCTTC
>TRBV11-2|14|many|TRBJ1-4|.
CASSLFGANEKLFF
TGTGCCAGCAGCTTATTCGGAGCGAATGAAAAACTGTTTTTT
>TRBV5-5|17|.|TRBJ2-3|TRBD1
CASSQLRDRDVQDTQYF
TGTGCCAGCAGCCAACTCCGGGACAGGGACGTTCAAGATACGCAGTATTTT
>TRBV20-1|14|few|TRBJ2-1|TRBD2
CSAPTSGGAGEQFF
TGCAGTGCTCCAACTAGCGGGGGGGCCGGTGAGCAGTTCTTC
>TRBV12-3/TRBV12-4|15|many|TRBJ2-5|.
CASSLGAGDLETQYF
TGTGCCAGCAGTTTAGGCGCAGGGGACTTAGAGACCCAGTACTTC
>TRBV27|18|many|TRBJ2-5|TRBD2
CASSAQPGAWREQETQYF
TGTGCCAGCAGTGCACAACCTGGGGCGTGGCGGGAGCAAGAGACCCAGTACTTC
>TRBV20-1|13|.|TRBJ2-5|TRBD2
CSATGAGGETQYF
TGCAGTGCTACGGGGGCGGGAGGGGAGACCCAGTACTTC
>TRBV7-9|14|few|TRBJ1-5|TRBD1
CASSNTGDGQPQHF
TGTGCCAGCAGCAATACAGGGGACGGTCAGCCCCAGCATTTT
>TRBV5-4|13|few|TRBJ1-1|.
CASSLSLVTEAFF
TGTGCCAGCAGCTTGTCCCTGGTCACTGAAGCTTTCTTT
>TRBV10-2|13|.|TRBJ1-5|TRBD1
CASSTGGGQPQHF
TGCGCCAGCAGTACAGGGGGCGGTCAGCCCCAGCATTTT
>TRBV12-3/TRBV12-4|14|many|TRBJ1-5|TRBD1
CASTRGQGNQPQHF
TGTGCCAGCACCCGGGGACAGGGCAATCAGCCCCAGCATTTT
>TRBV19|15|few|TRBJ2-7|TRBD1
CASSRAPGQVYEQYF
TGTGCCAGTAGTAGAGCTCCGGGACAGGTTTACGAGCAGTACTTC
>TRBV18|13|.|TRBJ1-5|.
CASSPREDQPQHF
TGTGCCAGCTCACCACGAGAGGATCAGCCCCAGCATTTT
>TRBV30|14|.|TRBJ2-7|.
CAWKGQGPYYEQYF
TGTGCCTGGAAAGGGCAGGGGCCTTACTACGAGCAGTACTTC
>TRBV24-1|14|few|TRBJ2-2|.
CATRRTGDTGELFF
TGTGCCACCCGCCGAACGGGAGACACCGGGGAGCTGTTTTTT
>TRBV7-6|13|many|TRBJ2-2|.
CASSTLGTGELFF
TGTGCCAGCAGCACCTTGGGCACCGGGGAGCTGTTTTTT
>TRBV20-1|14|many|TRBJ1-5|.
CSVLPGGRNQPQHF
TGCAGTGTCCTACCGGGGGGACGCAATCAGCCCCAGCATTTT
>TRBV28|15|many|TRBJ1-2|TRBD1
CASSYPGTGLGGYTF
TGTGCCAGCAGTTACCCTGGGACAGGCTTAGGTGGCTACACCTTC
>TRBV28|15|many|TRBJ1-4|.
CASSTRGATNEKLFF
TGTGCCAGCAGCACCCGGGGTGCAACTAATGAAAAACTGTTTTTT
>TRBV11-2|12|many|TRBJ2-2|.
CASSFFTGELFF
TGTGCCAGCAGCTTCTTCACCGGGGAGCTGTTTTTT
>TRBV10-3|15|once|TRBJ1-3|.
CAIILWRDVRNTIYF
TGTGCCATCATCCTATGGCGGGACGTTAGAAACACCATATATTTT
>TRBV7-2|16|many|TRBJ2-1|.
CASSLDLKWDGNEQFF
TGTGCCAGCAGCTTAGACCTCAAATGGGATGGGAATGAGCAGTTCTTC
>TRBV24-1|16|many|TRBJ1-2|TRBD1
CATSDTTGGGFYGYTF
TGTGCCACCAGTGATACAACAGGGGGCGGTTTTTATGGCTACACCTTC
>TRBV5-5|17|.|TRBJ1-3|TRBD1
CASSLRTGSLSGNTIYF
TGTGCCAGCAGCTTAAGGACAGGGAGCCTCTCTGGAAACACCATATATTTT
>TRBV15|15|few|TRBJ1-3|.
CATSARTGVGNTIYF
TGTGCCACCAGCGCCCGGACTGGGGTTGGAAACACCATATATTTT
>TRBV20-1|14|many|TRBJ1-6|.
CSARDPAPGSPLHF
TGCAGTGCTAGAGATCCGGCGCCTGGGTCACCCCTCCACTTT
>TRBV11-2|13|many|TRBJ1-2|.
CASSPGIPRGYTF
TGTGCCAGCAGCCCCGGGATCCCTAGGGGCTACACCTTC
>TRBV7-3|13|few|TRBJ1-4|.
CASSAQGDEKLFF
TGTGCCAGCAGCGCACAGGGTGATGAAAAACTGTTTTTT
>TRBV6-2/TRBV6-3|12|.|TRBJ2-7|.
CASTSWLNEQYF
TGTGCCAGCACCAGTTGGCTCAACGAGCAGTACTTC
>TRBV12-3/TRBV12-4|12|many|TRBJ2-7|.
CASSFMSTGQYF
TGTGCCAGCAGTTTTATGAGCACGGGGCAGTACTTC
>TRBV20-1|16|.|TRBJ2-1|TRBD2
CSARPTYRLAWNEQFF
TGCAGTGCTAGACCTACCTATCGACTAGCGTGGAATGAGCAGTTCTTC
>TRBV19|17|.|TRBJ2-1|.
CASSIVLGTTTGNEQFF
TGTGCCAGTAGTATTGTATTGGGCACAACGACTGGCAATGAGCAGTTCTTC
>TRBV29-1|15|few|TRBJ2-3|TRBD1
CSVVPPTGVVDTQYF
TGCAGCGTTGTTCCCCCCACAGGGGTGGTAGATACGCAGTATTTT
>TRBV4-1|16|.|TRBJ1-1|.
CASSQEGPGGNTEAFF
TGCGCCAGCAGCCAAGAGGGCCCGGGGGGGAACACTGAAGCTTTCTTT
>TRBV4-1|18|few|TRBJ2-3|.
CASSQVSWAKKDTDTQYF
TGCGCCAGCAGCCAAGTCTCTTGGGCTAAGAAAGACACAGATACGCAGTATTTT
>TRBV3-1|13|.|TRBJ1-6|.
CASQTGNNSPLHF
TGTGCCAGCCAAACAGGAAATAATTCACCCCTCCACTTT
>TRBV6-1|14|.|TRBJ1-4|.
CASSEGVANEKLFF
TGTGCCAGCAGTGAAGGGGTGGCTAATGAAAAACTGTTTTTT